Listed below are T cell receptor beta chains from one sample, sequenced in a study of blood T cell repertoires in COVID-19. Generated by immunoSEQ multiplex PCR, the TCRdb table keeps only in-frame clones and is missing some. The sample lists some 160,000 clones; around 83% were seen once. The source material was peripheral blood. The source is a man in his 70s who had recovered from COVID-19. CDR3s include the opening cysteine and the closing phenylalanine or tryptophan. The order of the fields is clone size, V gene, J gene, D gene, CDR3 DNA, CDR3 protein. D genes are given only for firm matches. Only some rows state a clone size, as once, few, many or a class for expanded clones.

>-|TRBV6-2/TRBV6-3|TRBJ1-6|TRBD1
TGTGCCAGCAGTTACCCCGGACAGGGGGCGATGTTAGCGGCTAATTCACCCCTCCACTTT
CASSYPGQGAMLAANSPLHF
>-|TRBV2|TRBJ2-6|-
TGTGCCAGCAGTCGCGGGTCCGGGGCCAACGTCCTGACTTTC
CASSRGSGANVLTF
>-|TRBV4-1|TRBJ1-1|TRBD1
TGCGCCAGCAACCATGGGACAGGGAACACTGAAGCTTTCTTT
CASNHGTGNTEAFF
>-|TRBV28|TRBJ2-7|TRBD2
TGTGCCAGCAGTTTATCCGCTAGCGGGGCAACCTACGAGCAGTACTTC
CASSLSASGATYEQYF
>-|TRBV10-3|TRBJ1-3|-
TGTGCCATCAGCGCACAGGGTCGCTCTGGAAACACCATATATTTT
CAISAQGRSGNTIYF
>few|TRBV19|TRBJ1-2|-
TGTGCCAGTAGTACCCGCCCAGCGCCCTATGGCTACACCTTC
CASSTRPAPYGYTF
>-|TRBV19|TRBJ2-2|TRBD2
TGTGCCAGTAAGCTAGCGGGAGGAAACACCGGGGAGCTGTTTTTT
CASKLAGGNTGELFF
>once|TRBV5-1|TRBJ2-1|TRBD1
TGCGCCAGCAGCAGACAGGGCAGCTCCTACAATGAGCAGTTCTTC
CASSRQGSSYNEQFF
>-|TRBV19|TRBJ1-2|TRBD1
TGTGCCAGTAACAACGGACAGGGACACTCTGGCTACACCTTC
CASNNGQGHSGYTF
>-|TRBV21-1|TRBJ2-3|-
TGTGCCAGCAGCAAAAAGGGGACTAGCGGGAGTGATTCAGAGGTCACAGATACGCAGTATTTT
CASSKKGTSGSDSEVTDTQYF
>-|TRBV5-1|TRBJ2-4|-
TGCGCCAGCAGCTTGGACACAGGCAAAAACATTCAGTACTTC
CASSLDTGKNIQYF
>-|TRBV11-3|TRBJ2-1|TRBD2
TGTGCCAGCAGCTTCGGTCTAGCGGAAGACAATGAGCAGTTCTTC
CASSFGLAEDNEQFF
>-|TRBV19|TRBJ1-4|TRBD1
TGTGCCAGTAGCCACGTCGGGACAGGGGGCAGGAAACTGTTTTTT
CASSHVGTGGRKLFF
>-|TRBV7-8|TRBJ2-7|TRBD1
TGTGCCAGCAGCTTCGGGCAGGGGGTCGGCTACGAGCAGTACTTC
CASSFGQGVGYEQYF